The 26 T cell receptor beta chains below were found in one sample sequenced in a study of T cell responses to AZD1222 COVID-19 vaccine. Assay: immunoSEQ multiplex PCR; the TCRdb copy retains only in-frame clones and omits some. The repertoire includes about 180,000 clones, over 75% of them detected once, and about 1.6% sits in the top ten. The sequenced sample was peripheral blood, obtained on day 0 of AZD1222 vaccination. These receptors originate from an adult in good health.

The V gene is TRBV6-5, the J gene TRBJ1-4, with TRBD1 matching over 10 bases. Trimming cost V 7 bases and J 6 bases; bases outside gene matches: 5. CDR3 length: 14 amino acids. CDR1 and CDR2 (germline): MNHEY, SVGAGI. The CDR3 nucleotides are TGTGCCAGCAATCCCGGACAGGGGGATGAAAAACTGTTTTTT. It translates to CASNPGQGDEKLFF.

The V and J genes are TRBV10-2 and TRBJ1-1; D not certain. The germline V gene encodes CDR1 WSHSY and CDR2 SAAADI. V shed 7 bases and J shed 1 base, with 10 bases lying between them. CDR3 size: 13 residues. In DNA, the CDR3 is TGCGCCAGCAACGAACAGCCGAACACTGAAGCTTTCTTT. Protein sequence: CASNEQPNTEAFF.

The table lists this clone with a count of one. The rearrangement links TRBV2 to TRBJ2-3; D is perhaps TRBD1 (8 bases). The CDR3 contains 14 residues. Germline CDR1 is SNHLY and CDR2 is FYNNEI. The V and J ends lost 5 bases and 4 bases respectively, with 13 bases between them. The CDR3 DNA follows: TGTGCCAGCAGTAGGACAGGGAGGGCAGATACGCAGTATTTT. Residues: CASSRTGRADTQYF.

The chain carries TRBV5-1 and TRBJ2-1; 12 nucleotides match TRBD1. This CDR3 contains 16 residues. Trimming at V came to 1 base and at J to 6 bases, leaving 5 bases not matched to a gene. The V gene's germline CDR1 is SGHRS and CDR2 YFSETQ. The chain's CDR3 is CASSLTGTGGFNEQFF. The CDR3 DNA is TGCGCCAGCAGCTTGACCGGGACAGGGGGCTTCAATGAGCAGTTCTTC.

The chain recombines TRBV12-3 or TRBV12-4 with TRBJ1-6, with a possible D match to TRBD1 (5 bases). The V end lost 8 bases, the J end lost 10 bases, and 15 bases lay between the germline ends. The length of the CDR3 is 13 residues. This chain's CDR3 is CASAIQGGSPLHF. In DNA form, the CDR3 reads TGTGCCAGCGCCATCCAGGGTGGGTCACCCCTCCACTTT.

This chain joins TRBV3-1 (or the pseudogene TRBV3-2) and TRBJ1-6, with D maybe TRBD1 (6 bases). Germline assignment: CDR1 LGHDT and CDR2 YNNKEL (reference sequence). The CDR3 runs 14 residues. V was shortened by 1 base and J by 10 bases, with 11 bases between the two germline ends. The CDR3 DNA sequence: TGTGCCAGCAGCCAAGTTCGGGGGCAATCACCCCTCCACTTT. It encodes CASSQVRGQSPLHF.

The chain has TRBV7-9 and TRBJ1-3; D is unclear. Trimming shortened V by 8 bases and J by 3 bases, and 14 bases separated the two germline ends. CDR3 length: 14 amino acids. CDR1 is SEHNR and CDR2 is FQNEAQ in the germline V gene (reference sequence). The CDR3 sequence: CASGHTTRGNTIYF. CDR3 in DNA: TGTGCCAGCGGTCACACAACCCGTGGAAACACCATATATTTT.

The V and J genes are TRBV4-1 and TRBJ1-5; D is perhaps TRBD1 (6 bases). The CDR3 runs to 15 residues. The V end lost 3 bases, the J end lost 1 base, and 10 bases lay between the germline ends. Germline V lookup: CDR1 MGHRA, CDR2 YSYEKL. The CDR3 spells CASSQRQDSNQPQHF. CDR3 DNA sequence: TGCGCCAGCAGCCAGAGACAGGACAGCAATCAGCCCCAGCATTTT.

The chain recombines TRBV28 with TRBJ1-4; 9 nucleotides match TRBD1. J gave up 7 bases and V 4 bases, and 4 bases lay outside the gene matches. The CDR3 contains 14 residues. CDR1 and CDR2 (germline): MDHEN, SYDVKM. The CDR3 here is CASSSGTGSEKLFF. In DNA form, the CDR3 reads TGTGCCAGCAGTTCCGGGACAGGGTCTGAAAAACTGTTTTTT.

DNA for the CDR3: TGCGCCAGCAGCTTCGGATCTGTGGGGGATACGCAGTATTTT. Translation: CASSFGSVGDTQYF. The genes are TRBV5-1 and TRBJ2-3; no clear D gene. V lost 2 bases and J 6 bases, leaving 13 bases between the germline ends. This CDR3 contains 14 residues. Germline V gives CDR1 SGHRS, CDR2 YFSETQ.

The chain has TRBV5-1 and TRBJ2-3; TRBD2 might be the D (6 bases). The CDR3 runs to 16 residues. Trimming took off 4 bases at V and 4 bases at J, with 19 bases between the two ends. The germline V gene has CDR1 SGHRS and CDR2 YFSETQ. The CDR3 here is CASSPTAGLSSDTQYF. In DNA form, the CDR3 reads TGCGCCAGCAGCCCAACGGCGGGATTAAGCTCAGATACGCAGTATTTT.

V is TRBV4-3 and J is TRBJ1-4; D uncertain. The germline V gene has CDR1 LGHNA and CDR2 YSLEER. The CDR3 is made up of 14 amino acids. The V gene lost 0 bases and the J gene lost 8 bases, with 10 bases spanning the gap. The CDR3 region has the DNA TGCGCCAGCAGCCAAGAGGTCCAGTGGGAAAAACTGTTTTTT. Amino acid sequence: CASSQEVQWEKLFF.

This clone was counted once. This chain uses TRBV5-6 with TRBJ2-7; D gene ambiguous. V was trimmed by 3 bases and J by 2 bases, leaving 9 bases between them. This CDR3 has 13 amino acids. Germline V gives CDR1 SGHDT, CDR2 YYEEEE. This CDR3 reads CASSSGFTYEQYF. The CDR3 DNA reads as TGTGCCAGCAGCTCCGGGTTCACCTACGAGCAGTACTTC.

As DNA, the CDR3 is TGCGCCAGCAGCGCCGACAGGGCGGAAACCTACACCTTC. It codes for CASSADRAETYTF. The chain carries TRBV5-1 and TRBJ1-2; 7 bases align to TRBD1. CDR1 is SGHRS and CDR2 is YFSETQ in the germline V gene. V lost 4 bases and J lost 10; bases outside the gene matches: 10. CDR3 length: 13 amino acids.

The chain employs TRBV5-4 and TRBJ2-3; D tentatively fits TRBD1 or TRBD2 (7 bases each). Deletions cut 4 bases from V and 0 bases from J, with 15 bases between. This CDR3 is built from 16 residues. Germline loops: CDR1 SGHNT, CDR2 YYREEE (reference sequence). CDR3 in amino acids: CASSQGGRSSTDTQYF. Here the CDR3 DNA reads TGTGCCAGCAGCCAGGGGGGGCGTAGTAGCACAGATACGCAGTATTTT.

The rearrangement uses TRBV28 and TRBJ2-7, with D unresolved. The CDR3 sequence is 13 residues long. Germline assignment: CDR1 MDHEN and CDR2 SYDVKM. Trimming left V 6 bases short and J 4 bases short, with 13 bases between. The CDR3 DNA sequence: TGTGCCAGCAGAAAAGGTAAGTGGTACGAGCAGTACTTC. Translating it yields CASRKGKWYEQYF.

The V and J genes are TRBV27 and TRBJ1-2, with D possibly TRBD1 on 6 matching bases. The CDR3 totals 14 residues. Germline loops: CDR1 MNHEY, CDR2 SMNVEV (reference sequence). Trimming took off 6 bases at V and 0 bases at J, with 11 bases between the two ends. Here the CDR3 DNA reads TGTGCCAGCAGCAAACAGGGACCTAACTATGGCTACACCTTC. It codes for CASSKQGPNYGYTF.

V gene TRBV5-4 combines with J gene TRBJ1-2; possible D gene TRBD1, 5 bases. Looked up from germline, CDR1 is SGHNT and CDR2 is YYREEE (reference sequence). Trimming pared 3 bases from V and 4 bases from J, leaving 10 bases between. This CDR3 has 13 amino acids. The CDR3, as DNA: TGTGCCAGCAGCTCGCAGGGCATCTATGGCTACACCTTC. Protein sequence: CASSSQGIYGYTF.

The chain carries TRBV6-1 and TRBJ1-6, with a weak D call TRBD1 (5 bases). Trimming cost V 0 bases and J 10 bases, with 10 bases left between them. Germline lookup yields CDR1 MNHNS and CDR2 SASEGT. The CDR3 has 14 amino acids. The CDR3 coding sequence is TGTGCCAGCAGTGAAGCTCAGGGTGGCTCACCCCTCCACTTT. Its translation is CASSEAQGGSPLHF.

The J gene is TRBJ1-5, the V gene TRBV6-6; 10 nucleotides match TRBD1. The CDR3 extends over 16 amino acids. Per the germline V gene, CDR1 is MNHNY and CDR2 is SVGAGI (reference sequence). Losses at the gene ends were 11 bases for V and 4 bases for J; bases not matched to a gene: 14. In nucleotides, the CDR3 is TGTGCCTGCAACGACAGGGGGCATCAGAGGAATCAGCCCCAGCATTTT. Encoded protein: CACNDRGHQRNQPQHF.

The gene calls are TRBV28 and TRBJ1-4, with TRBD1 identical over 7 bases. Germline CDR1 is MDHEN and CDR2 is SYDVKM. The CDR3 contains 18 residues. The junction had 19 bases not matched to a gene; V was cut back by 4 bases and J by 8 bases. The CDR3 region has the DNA TGTGCCAGCAGTTCCCTTAACAGGGGCGGGGGCCATCGGGAAAAACTGTTTTTT. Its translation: CASSSLNRGGGHREKLFF.

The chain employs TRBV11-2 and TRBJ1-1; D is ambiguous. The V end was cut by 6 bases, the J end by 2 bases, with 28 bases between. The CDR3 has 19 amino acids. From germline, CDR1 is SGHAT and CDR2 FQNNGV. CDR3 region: CASSSFFQFLPRGNTEAFF. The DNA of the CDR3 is TGTGCCAGCAGTTCTTTTTTCCAATTTTTGCCACGGGGTAACACTGAAGCTTTCTTT. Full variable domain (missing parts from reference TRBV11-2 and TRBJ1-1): EAGVAQSPRYKIIEKRQSVAFWCNPISGHATLYWYQQILGQGPKLLIQFQNNGVVDDSQLPKDRFSAERLKGVDSTLKIQPAKLEDSAVYLCASSSFFQFLPRGNTEAFFGQGTRLTVV.

CDR3 nucleotide sequence: TGCGCCAGCAGACCAGGGACAGGGAACACCGGGGAGCTGTTTTTT. Its protein product is CASRPGTGNTGELFF. J is TRBJ2-2 and V is TRBV5-1; 8 nucleotides align to TRBD1. The CDR3 totals 15 residues. Germline CDR1 SGHRS, CDR2 YFSETQ. V gave up 5 bases and J gave up 1 base; unmatched junction bases: 4.

In DNA, the CDR3 is TGTGCCAGCAGCCCGGGACAGGATAACTATGGCTACACCTTC. Translation: CASSPGQDNYGYTF. V usage is TRBV5-5 and J usage is TRBJ1-2; TRBD1 aligns across 8 bases. Germline V lookup: CDR1 SGHKS, CDR2 YYEKEE (reference sequence). The trim removed 4 bases at V and 1 base at J, leaving 3 bases unmatched. The CDR3 runs 14 residues.

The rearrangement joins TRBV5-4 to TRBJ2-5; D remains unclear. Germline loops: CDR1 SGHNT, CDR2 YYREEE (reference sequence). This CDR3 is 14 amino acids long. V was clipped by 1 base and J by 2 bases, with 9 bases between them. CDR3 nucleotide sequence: TGTGCCAGCAGCTTGCGGTCTGAACAAGAGACCCAGTACTTC. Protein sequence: CASSLRSEQETQYF.

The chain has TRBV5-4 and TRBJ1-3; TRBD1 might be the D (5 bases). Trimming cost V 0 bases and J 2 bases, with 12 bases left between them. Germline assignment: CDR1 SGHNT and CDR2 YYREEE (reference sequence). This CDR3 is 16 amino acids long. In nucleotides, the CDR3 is TGTGCCAGCAGCTTGGCCGGGGGGGAAACTGGAAACACCATATATTTT. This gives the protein CASSLAGGETGNTIYF.